One and the same sample provided the 10 T cell receptor beta chains below, sequenced in a study of T cell repertoires in cytomegalovirus infection. The antigens of these receptors remain unknown. TCRdb redid the calling of the reads with MiXCR, one entry per CDR3 protein. This table holds a few hundred thousand distinct CDR3 sequences, roughly 25% found once. The sequenced sample was cultured PBMCs, obtained from culture after CMV antigen stimulation. These receptors all come from a human donor in good health (CMV status not recorded). Some clones in this sample may be carry-over from other donors' samples.

This clonotype showed up just a few times. V and J are TRBV11-2 and TRBJ1-1; TRBD1 might be the D (6 bases). V was cut by 4 bases and J by 6 bases, with 15 bases left in between. This CDR3 is built from 14 residues. CDR1 SGHAT and CDR2 FQNNGV come from the germline V gene. CDR3 protein: CASSSPRGGPEAFF. Here the CDR3 DNA reads TGTGCCAGCAGCTCGCCTCGGGGGGGCCCTGAAGCTTTCTTT.

The chain uses TRBV7-6 and TRBJ2-2; the D is unclear. V lost 5 bases, J lost 2 bases, and 6 bases lay in between. The CDR3 extends over 13 amino acids. Germline V gives CDR1 SGHVS, CDR2 FNYEAQ. CDR3 in DNA: TGTGCCAGCAGCCCCGTTAACACCGGGGAGCTGTTTTTT. Its translation is CASSPVNTGELFF.

This clonotype occurred many times. The chain couples TRBV7-2 to TRBJ1-1, with D uncertain. Per the germline V gene, CDR1 is SGHTA and CDR2 is FQGNSA. The V end was cut by 1 base, the J end by 7 bases, with 10 bases between. This CDR3 is 13 amino acids long. The CDR3 is CASSLGVQVEAFF. CDR3 coding DNA: TGTGCCAGCAGCTTAGGGGTCCAGGTTGAAGCTTTCTTT.

In its sample, this clonotype was seen a few times. This chain connects TRBV6-2 or TRBV6-3 to TRBJ2-5, with 7 positions matching TRBD2. Germline lookup yields CDR1 MNHEY and CDR2 SVGEGT. The CDR3 consists of 17 residues. Trimming took 2 bases from V and 1 from J; bases not matched to a gene: 10. For the CDR3, the DNA is TGTGCCAGCAGTTACGGGTTAAAACGGGAGGCCCAAGAGACCCAGTACTTC. It specifies CASSYGLKREAQETQYF.

The rearrangement uses TRBV20-1 and TRBJ2-1; 9 bases line up with TRBD2. Germline V CDR1 and CDR2: DFQATT, SNEGSKA (reference sequence). V shed 0 bases, J shed 2 bases, and the junction held 5 bases outside the gene matches. CDR3 size: 16 residues. Here the CDR3 reads CSARDSGSEAYNEQFF. DNA of the CDR3: TGCAGTGCTAGAGATAGCGGGAGCGAAGCCTACAATGAGCAGTTCTTC.

This clonotype was seen a handful of times. The chain links TRBV28 to TRBJ2-2, with D tentatively TRBD2 (6 bases). Germline V CDR1 and CDR2: MDHEN, SYDVKM. There are 16 residues in the CDR3. Trimming cost V 7 bases and J 2 bases, with 17 bases left between them. CDR3 sequence reads: CASTRWGGTNTGELFF. CDR3 in DNA: TGTGCCAGCACCCGGTGGGGCGGGACCAACACCGGGGAGCTGTTTTTT.

This clonotype has more than one count but fewer than ten. This chain connects TRBV19 to TRBJ1-5, with 9 nucleotides matching TRBD1. Germline CDR1 and CDR2: LNHDA and SQIVND (reference sequence). The CDR3 length is 19 residues. V shed 5 bases, J shed 3 bases, and the junction held 17 bases outside the gene matches. This chain's CDR3 is CASSAGTGSVEGNNQPQHF. CDR3 DNA: TGTGCCAGTAGTGCCGGGACAGGGTCGGTGGAAGGAAACAATCAGCCCCAGCATTTT. Full variable domain (outside the CDR3, taken from reference TRBV19 and TRBJ1-5): DGGITQSPKYLFRKEGQNVTLSCEQNLNHDAMYWYRQDPGQGLRLIYYSQIVNDFQKGDIAEGYSVSREKKESFPLTVTSAQKNPTAFYLCASSAGTGSVEGNNQPQHFGDGTRLSIL.

V usage is TRBV20-1 and J usage is TRBJ2-3; no clear D. Germline CDR1 and CDR2: DFQATT and SNEGSKA (reference sequence). The CDR3 has 13 amino acids. Trimming left V 3 bases short and J 14 bases short, with 21 bases between. The CDR3 is CSASGRSAPVPYF. In DNA, the CDR3 is TGCAGTGCTAGTGGGCGGTCAGCACCTGTTCCGTATTTT.

This clonotype was recorded at least ten times. The CDR3 coding sequence is TGTGCCAGCAGCTTACCCGGGACAGGGGGCGCTGGGGCCAACGTCCTGACTTTC. Translated, it gives CASSLPGTGGAGANVLTF. The V and J genes are TRBV7-2 and TRBJ2-6, with TRBD1 matching over 12 bases. The germline gives CDR1 SGHTA, CDR2 FQGNSA. V was pared by 2 bases and J by 2 bases, with 4 bases of the junction left unmatched. The CDR3 covers 18 residues.

This clonotype was found a few times. This chain joins TRBV7-6 and TRBJ1-2; 7 bases are shared with TRBD1. Germline V gives CDR1 SGHVS, CDR2 FNYEAQ. J was trimmed by 11 bases and V by 8 bases; bases with no gene match: 17. The CDR3 is 14 residues long. The CDR3 here is CASSPGTDDSGYTF. The CDR3, as DNA: TGTGCCAGCTCACCCGGGACAGACGACAGTGGGTACACCTTC.